Sequencing of this TCR beta chain was carried out in a study of shared clonotypes between healthy human individuals (dated by TCRdb to the early 2020s). Regarding the study in general: The cohort comprised a couple of women and three men aged 18 to 49 years. For each donor, CD4 naive and CD4 memory were each given three plates, CD8 naive was given two plates, and CD8 memory was given one plate. To estimate repertoire size and how much clonotypes are shared between individuals, the study performed deep sequencing of blood TCR repertoires from a few healthy adults. To increase sequencing depth and limit assay-specific biases, different laboratories used diverse techniques to prepare libraries and sequence TCR repertoires. Between about 0.85 and 9.5 billion PBMCs per donor were obtained by leukapheresis. The paper as a whole reports these results and caveats: Based on pairwise subsampling, the degree of clonotype sharing among donors was expected to be affected by sequencing depth. Estimated clonotype richness was generally larger for naive than for memory subsets. The genetic and exposure-history diversity represented was limited by the small number of donors. Incomplete sequencing was indicated by rarefaction of sorted-subset datasets, despite the large sequencing depth. Only blood was sampled, and tissue TCR repertoires likely differ from those in blood. Across several donors, roughly 5.4% of naive CD4, roughly 3.5% of naive CD8, 2% to 2.5% of memory CD4, and 0.4% to 0.45% of memory CD8 clonotypes were shared. Clonotypes shared by all four sorted-subset donors showed higher generation probabilities than non-shared clonotypes.

The cysteine opens and the phenylalanine closes a CDR3 of 11 amino acids. CDR3 DNA only is kept here, 33 bases in frame from base 1. As encoded in the germline V gene, CDR1 is SGHDT while CDR2 is YYEEEE. Between the V and J ends, shortened by 5 bases and 4 bases respectively, the junction contains 7 bases. A note on this clone: Its specific antigen is unknown. Base qualities were left out, and no much larger clone turns up one base away. The same CDR3 arises from other DNA sequences in this sample as well.

TCR CDR3 regions were amplified from genomic DNA by multiplex PCR using the deep immunoSEQ assay. Extracted genomic DNA from each cell subset was distributed evenly across all wells of several immunoSEQ 96-well plates, and each plate was treated as a replicate. For sorted subsets, each replicate PCR was loaded with roughly 0.2 ug genomic DNA, equivalent to 25,000 to 35,000 T cell genomes. Purified libraries were measured with a Qubit 3.0 fluorometer, size-checked on a Bioanalyzer 2100, and measured again with the KAPA Library Quantification kit. Every immunoSEQ 96-well plate was sequenced on a separate single-read 150-cycle Illumina NextSeq 550 flow cell. On the authors' methods: The immunoSEQ output contained only junctional sequences without quality scores, so filtering could not match that applied to full-length reads. To assign V/J genes and CDR3, sequences were annotated against IMGT germline references using PyIR, a Python wrapper for IgBLAST v1.9. Reads with weak V/J assignments (E-value above 1e-6), missing CDR3, stop codons, out-of-frame junctions, or ambiguous translated residues were removed. V3J clonotypes were defined as sequences sharing the same inferred V gene, J gene, and CDR3 amino acid sequence. Percentage overlap between repertoires was computed as shared unique clonotypes divided by the size of the smaller repertoire. RTK rarefaction, the Chao1 estimator, and Recon v2.1 estimates of unobserved clonotypes were used to assess repertoire richness. Generation probabilities for all TCRbeta clonotypes obtained by the gDNA method from a handful of donors were computed using OLGA. TCRdb stores this immuneACCESS table with in-frame sequences only. Part of the clones is absent; in the studies checked, under half of the shortfall reflects unresolved V genes, and no reason is known for the rest. D and trimming come from the DNA, and the V and J calls and clone size come from that table. The sample records more than 2 million clones, 85% to 95% of which are singletons. The top ten hold 0.85% to 1.2% of the sample.

CD8 naive samples were CD45RO-negative cells positively selected for CCR7, giving a CD45RA+CCR7+ population that excluded TemRA cells. The donors were healthy, HIV-negative adults with no recently reported acute infections or vaccinations. All donors were Caucasian adults living in Nashville, Tennessee, USA. Blood was collected by leukapheresis, and PBMCs were isolated by Ficoll-Histopaque density gradient centrifugation and then cryopreserved in liquid nitrogen vapor phase. Analytical flow cytometry was used to check the purity and quantity of every magnetically sorted T cell population. From each sorted fraction, genomic DNA was isolated and quantified by UV absorbance on a Nanodrop 2000c.

Material: naive CD8+ T cells sorted from blood. According to the study, the label for this sample's cell subset or site signals: CD45RA+CCR7+. This clonotype was sampled from a young man in good health. The chain uses TRBV5-6 and TRBJ2-7; the D gene lacks a confident call. The nucleotide sequence is given as TGTGCCAGCAGTCTAGAGTACGAGCAGTACTTC. It specifies CASSLEYEQYF. The reference TRBV5-6 and TRBJ2-7 proteins fill in what lies around the CDR3, so the full variable domain reads DAGVTQSPTHLIKTRGQQVTLRCSPKSGHDTVSWYQQALGQGPQFIFQYYEEEERQRGNFPDRFSGHQFPNYSSELNVNALLLGDSALYLCASSLEYEQYFGPGTRLTVT.